The sample holds many counts of the clone carrying this TCR beta chain. In germline, CDR1 is DFQATT, CDR2 SNEGSKA (reference sequence). This CDR3 contains 12 residues. The V end was cut by 3 bases, the J end by 0 bases, with 5 bases between. The data derive from a study of spatial heterogeneity in lung cancer. Study-wide context: Fewer alpha-chain than beta-chain sequences were consistently detected.

The study tagged each TCR cDNA molecule with a unique molecular identifier. MiXCR was run by TCRdb on the 5' RACE reads, yielding one entry per CDR3 protein. The sample includes approximately 52,000 distinct CDR3 sequences, about 7% of them seen just once. Time point noted: sample taken at primary tumor resection. Unsorted whole RNA from tumor, nontumor lung or frozen PBMC underwent sequencing. Untreated early-stage non-small cell lung cancer patients, around 72 in total, were the donors. This chain links TRBV20-1 with TRBJ2-5; no definite D call. This specimen was PBMCs, taken at surgery. The sequence was collected from a female donor with early-stage non-small cell lung cancer. CDR3 bases: TGCAGTGCTAGGTCACACCAAGAGACCCAGTACTTC. Translated: CSARSHQETQYF.